This is a list of T cell receptor beta chains from one sample in a study of blood T cells in healthy people across ages. One entry per CDR3 protein, called by TCRdb with MiXCR from the 5' RACE reads. Counted here are about 1.5 million distinct CDR3 sequences, roughly two fifths occurring once; the ten biggest clones make up approximately 4%. Material: blood. The receptors derive from a woman between 18 and 30 years old in good health. Both conserved end residues are part of each CDR3. D genes are given only for firm matches. Only part of the rows carry a size: once, few, many, or a class if the clone is expanded.

>TRBV5-1|TRBD2|TRBJ2-1|NA
TGCGCCAGCAGCTTGAGCGCGGGAGGTCACAATGAGCAGTTCTTC
CASSLSAGGHNEQFF
>TRBV12-3/TRBV12-4|NA|TRBJ1-2|NA
TGTGCCAGCAGGAAAATGGGGCAGATCTATGGCTACACCTTC
CASRKMGQIYGYTF
>TRBV4-1|TRBD2|TRBJ2-7|many
TGCGCCAGCAGCCGGACGGGGGGAGTCTACGAGCAGTACTTC
CASSRTGGVYEQYF
>TRBV10-3|TRBD2|TRBJ2-1|NA
TGTGCCATCAGAACCGGGACTAGCGGGGGGGCAGGTGAGCAGTTCTTC
CAIRTGTSGGAGEQFF
>TRBV9|NA|TRBJ1-2|NA
TGTGCCAGCAGCGTAGCGCTAACAGAGTATGGCTACACCTTC
CASSVALTEYGYTF
>TRBV4-2|TRBD1|TRBJ1-5|NA
TGTGCCAGCAGCCACCTCGGACAGGGGAATCAGCCCCAGCATTTT
CASSHLGQGNQPQHF
>TRBV2|TRBD1|TRBJ1-1|NA
TGTGCCAGCAGTGTACAGGGGGGAAAAATGAACACTGAAGCTTTCTTT
CASSVQGGKMNTEAFF
>TRBV9|NA|TRBJ2-1|NA
TGTGCCAGCAGCGTAAATACATTTGAGCAGTTCTTC
CASSVNTFEQFF
>TRBV12-3/TRBV12-4|TRBD1|TRBJ1-5|few
TGTGCCAGCAGTTGGGACAGGGGGCCTGGTCAGCCCCAGCATTTT
CASSWDRGPGQPQHF
>TRBV7-2|TRBD1|TRBJ1-4|many
TGTGCCAGCAGCTTGGACAGGGCAACTAATGAAAAACTGTTTTTT
CASSLDRATNEKLFF
>TRBV18|NA|TRBJ2-5|NA
TGTGCCAGCTCACCACGAGTCAGCGATGGGGAGACCCAGTACTTC
CASSPRVSDGETQYF
>TRBV6-5|NA|TRBJ1-2|NA
TGTGCCAGCAGTTTCGGGGGGGCGCATCGTGGCTACACCTTC
CASSFGGAHRGYTF
>TRBV12-5|NA|TRBJ2-1|NA
TGTGCTAGTGGTACCCCCGGGGCTACCTACAATGAGCAGTTCTTC
CASGTPGATYNEQFF
>TRBV27|NA|TRBJ2-7|NA
TGTGCCAGCAGTTTATCGGGAGGCTACAATGAGCAGTACTTC
CASSLSGGYNEQYF
>TRBV20-1|TRBD1|TRBJ1-1|NA
TGCAGTGCTAGAGATTCGAGGACAGGAGGTTTTGGGGAAGCTTTCTTT
CSARDSRTGGFGEAFF
>TRBV12-3/TRBV12-4|NA|TRBJ1-2|once
TGTGCCGGCAAGGGGCAGAACTATGGCTACACCTTC
CAGKGQNYGYTF
>TRBV7-2|TRBD2|TRBJ2-7|few
TGTGCCAGCAGCTCCCACCTCACTAGCGGGAGCGAGCAGTACTTC
CASSSHLTSGSEQYF
>TRBV6-5|NA|TRBJ2-3|many
TGTGCCAGCAGTTACACTAGCACAGATACGCAGTATTTT
CASSYTSTDTQYF
>TRBV20-1|TRBD2|TRBJ2-3|NA
TGCAGTGCTAGACCCGGACTAGCGGGACCCACAGATACGCAGTATTTT
CSARPGLAGPTDTQYF
>TRBV6-2/TRBV6-3|NA|TRBJ2-3|NA
TGTGCCAGCAATCGCCCTTCTAGCGCCACTAGCACAGATACGCAGTATTTT
CASNRPSSATSTDTQYF
>TRBV27|TRBD1|TRBJ1-2|NA
TGTGCCAGCAGTTACGGACAGGGGCAAGGCTACACCTTC
CASSYGQGQGYTF
>TRBV11-2|TRBD2|TRBJ2-7|few
TGTGCCAGCAGCCATATAAGGACTAGCGGCTACGAGCAGTACTTC
CASSHIRTSGYEQYF
>TRBV7-2|TRBD2|TRBJ2-2|few
TGTGCCAGCAGCTCATACATAGCGGGTGCAACCGGGGAGCTGTTTTTT
CASSSYIAGATGELFF
>TRBV27|NA|TRBJ2-7|NA
TGTGCCAGCAGCGTCGTTTACTCCTACGAGCAGTACTTC
CASSVVYSYEQYF
>TRBV3-1|NA|TRBJ1-2|NA
TGTGCCAGCACCGGTCCTGAGGGCAGTGGCTACACCTTC
CASTGPEGSGYTF
>TRBV27|TRBD1|TRBJ2-7|NA
TGTGCCAGCAGTCTGACAGGGTTTAGCTCCTACGAGCAGTACTTC
CASSLTGFSSYEQYF
>TRBV20-1|TRBD1|TRBJ2-7|NA
TGCAGTGCTAGAGATACGTCGGGGGACAGGGACTACGAGCAGTACTTC
CSARDTSGDRDYEQYF
>TRBV5-1|NA|TRBJ2-3|few
TGCGCCGGCAGGGCAACCACAGATACGCAGTATTTT
CAGRATTDTQYF
>TRBV20-1|NA|TRBJ2-3|few
TGCAGTGCTACCCTAGGGGCGTTCGCAGATACGCAGTATTTT
CSATLGAFADTQYF
>TRBV27|NA|TRBJ1-1|NA
TGTGCCAGTTACCCCACTGAAGCTTTCTTT
CASYPTEAFF
>TRBV7-8|NA|TRBJ1-4|few
TGTGCCAGCAGCTTAATGTTGGAGGAAAAACTGTTTTTT
CASSLMLEEKLFF
>TRBV4-1|NA|TRBJ1-2|NA
TGCGCCAGCAGCCAGCTTGGTGGTGGCTACACCTTC
CASSQLGGGYTF
>TRBV5-1|TRBD2|TRBJ2-1|NA
TGCGCCAGCAGCTTGGAAGCGGGGGTACTCAATGAGCAGTTCTTC
CASSLEAGVLNEQFF
>TRBV20-1|NA|TRBJ2-3|many
TGCAGTGCTAGAGACCCATATAGAGAAGCCCCCCCAGATACGCAGTATTTT
CSARDPYREAPPDTQYF
>TRBV20-1|NA|TRBJ1-1|NA
TGCAGTGCTAGAGAGTCAACGAACACTGAAGCTTTCTTT
CSARESTNTEAFF
>TRBV7-9|NA|TRBJ2-7|NA
TGTGCCAGCAGCTTAGGACAGTTCCAGAACGAGCAGTACTTC
CASSLGQFQNEQYF
>TRBV20-1|NA|TRBJ1-5|NA
TGCAGTGCTAGTGACCGGGGTACCCAGCAGCCCCAGCATTTT
CSASDRGTQQPQHF
>TRBV5-1|NA|TRBJ1-4|few
TGCGCCAGCAGTAAGGACTTTAATGAAAAACTGTTTTTT
CASSKDFNEKLFF
>TRBV10-3|TRBD2|TRBJ2-2|NA
TGTGCCATCATGCCCGGGACTAGCACCACCGGGGAGCTGTTTTTT
CAIMPGTSTTGELFF